The next 30 T cell receptor beta chains were all read from a single sample in a study of beta chain features in type 1 diabetes. The study reverse transcribed the entire isolated RNA, so it sequenced expressed TCRB transcripts. Some clones are missing from TCRdb's copy, which holds only in-frame ones; the method was immunoSEQ multiplex PCR. The repertoire holds around 340,000 clones, around 7.6% seen once, with approximately 0.47% in the top ten. The source material was central memory CD4+ T cells from blood. These receptors all stem from a woman aged 18-29 years in good health.

This clone was seen more than once but under ten times. The gene calls are TRBV6-5 and TRBJ2-7, with D possibly TRBD1 on 5 matching bases. The CDR3 spans 12 residues. Trimming pared 5 bases from V and 3 bases from J, leaving 8 bases between. Germline-derived CDR1 and CDR2 are MNHEY and SVGAGI. The CDR3 nucleotides are TGTGCCAGCAGTAAGGACAACTACGAGCAGTACTTC. It is translated as CASSKDNYEQYF.

This clone was seen more than once but under ten times. The chain recombines TRBV5-1 with TRBJ2-7, with D possibly matching TRBD2 (6 bases). Trimming took off 2 bases at V and 1 base at J, with 10 bases between the two ends. There are 14 residues in the CDR3. Germline CDR1 and CDR2: SGHRS and YFSETQ. CDR3 loop: CASSLISGSYEQYF. CDR3 bases: TGCGCCAGCAGCTTAATTAGCGGATCCTACGAGCAGTACTTC.

V gene TRBV7-2 combines with J gene TRBJ2-7; possibly TRBD1 for D (5 bases). The ends were cut back, 2 bases at V and 3 bases at J, with 11 bases in the middle. Per germline, CDR1 SGHTA and CDR2 FQGNSA. The CDR3 sequence is 14 residues long. In nucleotides, the CDR3 is TGTGCCAGCAGCTTAATGGCAGGGAACTACGAGCAGTACTTC. This sequence encodes CASSLMAGNYEQYF.

This clone was picked up a small number of times. The gene calls are TRBV7-9 and TRBJ2-7; no clear D. This CDR3 spans 13 amino acids. Germline CDR1 and CDR2: SEHNR and FQNEAQ (reference sequence). The germline V and J ends were trimmed by 5 bases and 2 bases, with 10 bases remaining between them. As DNA, the CDR3 is TGTGCCAGCAGCACAAAAGGGCCCTACGAGCAGTACTTC. Its translation is CASSTKGPYEQYF.

This clone appeared many times. V is TRBV4-3 and J is TRBJ2-7; 10 bases are shared with TRBD1. Germline loops: CDR1 LGHNA, CDR2 YSLEER. Trimming cost V 1 base and J 12 bases; bases outside gene matches: 12. The CDR3 has 15 residues. The CDR3: CASSQGEGQGSPRYF. The DNA for the CDR3 is TGCGCCAGCAGCCAAGGGGAGGGACAGGGGTCCCCCAGGTACTTC.

This clone was seen at least ten times. The rearrangement joins TRBV13 to TRBJ2-1; D is unclear. The V end lost 4 bases, the J end lost 7 bases, and 5 bases lay between the germline ends. In germline, CDR1 is PRHDT, CDR2 FYEKMQ (reference sequence). CDR3 size: 11 residues. CDR3 region: CASSSRNEQFF. The CDR3, as DNA: TGTGCCAGCAGCTCCAGGAATGAGCAGTTCTTC.

The chain couples TRBV6-6 to TRBJ1-5, with D possibly matching TRBD1 (5 bases). Germline CDR1 and CDR2: MNHNY and SVGAGI (reference sequence). The CDR3 runs to 16 residues. V lost 2 bases, J lost 0 bases, and 11 bases lay in between. CDR3 loop: CASSYPREGSNQPQHF. The DNA for the CDR3 is TGTGCCAGCAGTTACCCCAGGGAGGGTAGCAATCAGCCCCAGCATTTT.

The chain recombines TRBV28 with TRBJ1-3; D is possibly TRBD1 (5 bases). The length of the CDR3 is 15 residues. Trimming took 5 bases from V and 0 from J, leaving 11 bases between them. CDR1 and CDR2 from the germline V gene are MDHEN and SYDVKM. CDR3 residues: CASSPPDNSGNTIYF. DNA for the CDR3: TGTGCCAGCAGTCCCCCGGACAACTCTGGAAACACCATATATTTT.

The rearrangement links TRBV15 to TRBJ2-5; 7 bases line up with TRBD1. The CDR3 has 14 amino acids. The trim removed 4 bases at V and 2 bases at J, leaving 4 bases unmatched. From germline, CDR1 is LNHNV and CDR2 YYDKDF (reference sequence). Here the CDR3 DNA reads TGTGCCACCAGCACAGGGGGTGTTCAAGAGACCCAGTACTTC. Its translation is CATSTGGVQETQYF.

This clone was picked up a small number of times. CDR3 region: CASSQDRSGTGVGPQHF. The DNA of the CDR3 is TGTGCCAGCAGCCAAGATCGATCCGGGACAGGGGTAGGGCCCCAGCATTTT. This rearrangement joins TRBV4-2 to TRBJ1-5; 10 nucleotides line up with TRBD1. The CDR3 consists of 17 residues. CDR1 and CDR2 (germline): LGHNA, YNFKEQ. With 0 bases clipped from V and 9 bases from J, the junction kept 11 bases outside the gene matches.

To note about this clone: Other nucleotide sequences in the sample specify the same CDR3. The chain couples TRBV11-2 to TRBJ2-7, with unresolved D. Trimming shortened V by 0 bases and J by 4 bases, and 7 bases separated the two germline ends. The CDR3 is 13 amino acids. Germline V gene lookup returns CDR1 SGHAT and CDR2 FQNNGV. The CDR3 coding sequence is TGTGCCAGCAGCTTAGATCGGCGGTACGAGCAGTACTTC. Protein sequence: CASSLDRRYEQYF.

The sample holds many counts of this clone. This sequence joins TRBV4-1 and TRBJ2-5; possible D gene TRBD1, 6 bases. The germline V gene encodes CDR1 MGHRA and CDR2 YSYEKL. This CDR3 has 17 amino acids. V dropped 4 bases and J dropped 5 bases, with 23 bases sitting between them. The CDR3 region is CASSPGIRTAFSETQYF. The CDR3 nucleotides are TGCGCCAGCAGCCCCGGCATCCGGACAGCCTTTAGCGAGACCCAGTACTTC.

This clone was observed many times. The V call is TRBV4-3, the J call TRBJ1-4, with D unclear. This CDR3 region has 14 residues. Trimming cost V 5 bases and J 7 bases, with 14 bases left between them. CDR1 and CDR2 (germline): LGHNA, YSLEER. The CDR3 coding sequence is TGCGCCAGCAGCAGAGGGCATTCGGGTGAAAAACTGTTTTTT. Translated, it gives CASSRGHSGEKLFF.

This clone was observed at least ten times. Germline and junction disagree at one end, which may indicate a read error. The V gene is TRBV7-7, the J gene TRBJ2-3, with TRBD1 matching over 7 bases. Germline CDR1 and CDR2: SSHAT and FNYEAQ (reference sequence). The CDR3 sequence is 16 residues long. CDR3 in amino acids: CASSLGSTGRTDTQYF. The CDR3 coding sequence is TGTGCTAGCAGCTTAGGTTCGACAGGGCGCACAGATACGCAGTATTTT.

The V and J genes are TRBV4-2 and TRBJ2-7; tentative D call: TRBD2 (6 bases). V lost 4 bases and J 7 bases, leaving 14 bases between the germline ends. This CDR3 is 13 amino acids long. Germline loops: CDR1 LGHNA, CDR2 YNFKEQ. The CDR3 nucleotides are TGTGCCAGCAGCCTCGGGACGGGAGAGGAGCAGTACTTC. It is translated as CASSLGTGEEQYF.

This clone was detected many times. This chain uses TRBV28 with TRBJ2-6, with D perhaps TRBD1 or TRBD2 (5 bases each). CDR3 length equals 19 residues. Germline CDR1 MDHEN, CDR2 SYDVKM. Trimming took 2 bases from V and 2 from J, leaving 19 bases between them. The CDR3 sequence is CASSLLFPGRRTGANVLTF. Written as DNA, the CDR3 is TGTGCCAGCAGTTTACTCTTTCCGGGACGGAGGACTGGGGCCAACGTCCTGACTTTC.

A few counts support this clone. V gene TRBV27 combines with J gene TRBJ1-1; 8 nucleotides agree with TRBD1. V dropped 5 bases and J dropped 4; count of bases not matched to a gene: 6. The CDR3 has 14 residues. Germline CDR1 MNHEY, CDR2 SMNVEV (reference sequence). In DNA, the CDR3 is TGTGCCAGCAGTATCCAGGGGGCGAGCACTGAAGCTTTCTTT. Amino acids: CASSIQGASTEAFF.

A few counts support this clone. CDR3 amino acids: CASRIRDREGKTQYF. The CDR3 coding sequence is TGTGCCAGCAGGATACGGGACAGGGAGGGAAAGACCCAGTACTTC. The genes are TRBV5-6 and TRBJ2-5; 9 bases match TRBD1. CDR1 and CDR2 (germline): SGHDT, YYEEEE. After removal of 5 bases from V and 6 bases from J, the junction contained 11 bases not matched to a gene. The CDR3 covers 15 residues.

This clone occurred a few times. J is TRBJ2-7 and V is TRBV5-1; TRBD1 matches at 8 bases. CDR1 and CDR2 (germline): SGHRS, YFSETQ. V lost 5 bases and J lost 2; bases outside the gene matches: 9. CDR3 length: 15 amino acids. The CDR3 here is CASSPREGQAYEQYF. Written as DNA, the CDR3 is TGCGCCAGCAGTCCCCGAGAGGGACAGGCCTACGAGCAGTACTTC.

This clone was seen a handful of times. The genes are TRBV5-4 and TRBJ2-3, with TRBD2 as a possible D gene (6 bases). CDR3 length: 15 residues. From germline, CDR1 is SGHNT and CDR2 YYREEE (reference sequence). V lost 4 bases and J 5 bases, leaving 17 bases between the germline ends. The CDR3 reads CASSRAGRRVDTQYF. The CDR3 DNA reads TGTGCCAGCAGCCGCGCGGGGAGGCGGGTAGATACGCAGTATTTT.

This chain joins TRBV19 and TRBJ2-6; D possibly corresponds to TRBD1 (6 bases). V was pared by 3 bases and J by 0 bases, with 21 bases between. The CDR3 runs 20 residues. Germline CDR1 LNHDA, CDR2 SQIVND (reference sequence). The CDR3 DNA follows: TGTGCCAGTAGTATGCGTATAGGGGGATCCCAAAGCTCTGGGGCCAACGTCCTGACTTTC. Translation gives CASSMRIGGSQSSGANVLTF.

The table lists this clone with a few counts. CDR3 sequence: CASSSLLLTDTQYF. The CDR3, as DNA: TGTGCCAGCAGCTCACTACTTCTCACAGATACGCAGTATTTT. The chain uses TRBV7-2 and TRBJ2-3, with unresolved D. CDR1 SGHTA and CDR2 FQGNSA come from the germline V gene. V lost 4 bases to trimming and J lost 2 bases, with 10 bases between them. CDR3 length: 14 residues.

The chain carries TRBV7-8 and TRBJ1-1; no firm D call. Germline loops: CDR1 SGHVS, CDR2 FQNEAQ. The CDR3 runs 15 residues. The V end was cut by 4 bases, the J end by 1 base, with 13 bases between. This CDR3 is CASSSRTGENTEAFF. CDR3 coding DNA: TGTGCCAGCAGCTCACGCACTGGAGAGAACACTGAAGCTTTCTTT. Filled out from reference TRBV7-8 and TRBJ1-1, the complete variable domain reads GAGVSQSPRYKVAKRGQDVALRCDPISGHVSLFWYQQALGQGPEFLTYFQNEAQLDKSGLPSDRFFAERPEGSVSTLKIQRTQQEDSAVYLCASSSRTGENTEAFFGQGTRLTVV.

In its sample, this clone was seen a few times. The V gene is TRBV29-1, the J gene TRBJ2-5; 9 bases fit TRBD2. Losses at the gene ends were 6 bases for V and 5 bases for J; bases not matched to a gene: 7. This CDR3 contains 13 residues. Germline CDR1 and CDR2: SQVTM and ANQGSEA. This CDR3 is CSVRAGGGETQYF. CDR3 DNA sequence: TGCAGCGTCCGAGCGGGGGGCGGCGAGACCCAGTACTTC.

This clone appeared a few times. The chain carries TRBV7-2 and TRBJ2-3; 11 bases fit TRBD2. The V gene end was trimmed by 5 bases and the J gene end by 3 bases; junction bases not matched to a gene: 4. Germline V gene sequence: CDR1 SGHTA, CDR2 FQGNSA. The CDR3 covers 15 residues. This chain's CDR3 is CASSQTSGRTDTQYF. The CDR3 region has the DNA TGTGCCAGCAGCCAAACTAGCGGGAGAACAGATACGCAGTATTTT.

In this sample, this clone turned up many times. The chain recombines TRBV10-3 with TRBJ2-7, with TRBD2 as a possible D gene (6 bases). The V gene lost 3 bases and the J gene lost 0 bases, with 15 bases spanning the gap. The CDR3 has 16 amino acids. CDR1 is ENHRY, CDR2 SYGVKD, per germline. The chain's CDR3 is CAISEPGVSSSYEQYF. As DNA, the CDR3 is TGTGCCATCAGTGAACCGGGGGTTAGCAGCTCCTACGAGCAGTACTTC.

The genes are TRBV9 and TRBJ2-6, with unresolved D. This CDR3 has 16 amino acids. Germline values: CDR1 SGDLS, CDR2 YYNGEE. The V gene lost 0 bases and the J gene lost 2 bases, with 9 bases spanning the gap. The CDR3 protein is CASSVGVGTGANVLTF. The CDR3 region has the DNA TGTGCCAGCAGCGTAGGGGTCGGTACTGGGGCCAACGTCCTGACTTTC. The full variable domain, rest sourced from reference TRBV9 and TRBJ2-6, is DSGVTQTPKHLITATGQRVTLRCSPRSGDLSVYWYQQSLDQGLQFLIQYYNGEERAKGNILERFSAQQFPDLHSELNLSSLELGDSALYFCASSVGVGTGANVLTFGAGSRLTVL.

This clone was seen ten or more times. The chain recombines TRBV28 with TRBJ1-2; D call uncertain. This CDR3 region has 12 residues. CDR1 and CDR2 (germline): MDHEN, SYDVKM. V lost 3 bases and J 10 bases, leaving 12 bases between the germline ends. The CDR3 sequence is CASSLAAVDYTF. DNA for the CDR3: TGTGCCAGCAGTTTGGCGGCGGTCGACTACACCTTC.

The sample holds a few counts of this clone. A much bigger clone sits one base away, suggesting this may be a read error. Other nucleotide sequences from this sample produce the same CDR3. The chain links TRBV7-2 to TRBJ2-1; D is tentatively TRBD1 or TRBD2 (5 bases each). The ends were cut back, 4 bases at V and 4 bases at J, with 8 bases in the middle. This CDR3 has 13 residues. The germline CDR1 and CDR2 sequences are SGHTA and FQGNSA. In DNA form, the CDR3 reads TGTGCCAGCAGCTCCGGGGCTTACAATGAGCAGTTCTTC. Translation: CASSSGAYNEQFF.

This clone was counted a few times. The chain links TRBV5-6 to TRBJ1-2, with TRBD1 as a possible D gene (6 bases). Germline loops: CDR1 SGHDT, CDR2 YYEEEE. There are 14 residues in the CDR3. V was trimmed by 4 bases and J by 7 bases, leaving 17 bases between them. The CDR3 sequence: CASSRGGLAVGYTF. CDR3 DNA: TGTGCCAGCAGCAGAGGGGGTTTAGCCGTTGGCTACACCTTC.